This is a list of T cell receptor beta chains from one sample in a study of T cell responses to AZD1222 COVID-19 vaccine. The repertoire was sequenced with immunoSEQ multiplex PCR; TCRdb's copy has only in-frame clones and lacks some. Of some 100,000 clones in the sample, roughly nine tenths were seen once. The sequences come from peripheral blood, collected on day 0 of AZD1222 vaccination. The receptors were sampled from an adult in good health. CDR3s include the opening cysteine and the closing phenylalanine or tryptophan. The order of the fields is D gene, clone size, V gene, J gene, CDR3 protein, CDR3 DNA. The D gene is left open where the match is weak. Some rows mark clone size as missing; the rest say once, few, many or name a class of expanded clone.

TRBD2,.,TRBV11-3,TRBJ2-1,CASSHGLAGGGEQFF,TGTGCCAGCAGCCACGGACTAGCGGGGGGCGGAGAGCAGTTCTTC
.,once,TRBV3-1/TRBV3-2,TRBJ1-2,CASSQSGGEGGYTF,TGTGCCAGCAGCCAATCGGGCGGGGAAGGAGGCTACACCTTC
.,.,TRBV7-2,TRBJ1-2,CASSLLMNVGARGYTF,TGTGCCAGCAGCCTACTCATGAACGTCGGGGCTCGGGGCTACACCTTC
.,.,TRBV13,TRBJ1-1,CASSLGTWGTEAFF,TGTGCCAGCAGCTTAGGGACCTGGGGCACTGAAGCTTTCTTT
.,.,TRBV18,TRBJ1-4,CASSPRTETNEKLFF,TGTGCCAGCTCACCACGTACTGAGACTAATGAAAAACTGTTTTTT
.,.,TRBV7-2,TRBJ2-1,CASSLGISSYNEQFF,TGTGCCAGCAGCTTAGGGATAAGCTCCTACAATGAGCAGTTCTTC
.,.,TRBV6-6,TRBJ2-7,CASSNPQGSYEQYF,TGTGCCAGCAGTAACCCACAGGGCTCCTACGAGCAGTACTTC
.,once,TRBV9,TRBJ2-2,CASSAWTEGVTGELFF,TGTGCCAGCAGCGCTTGGACGGAGGGGGTGACCGGGGAGCTGTTTTTT
TRBD1,.,TRBV19,TRBJ1-1,CASSIGTGGYTEAFF,TGTGCCAGTAGTATAGGGACAGGGGGATACACTGAAGCTTTCTTT
.,.,TRBV11-2,TRBJ2-7,CASSSQVYEQYF,TGTGCCAGCAGCTCACAAGTATACGAGCAGTACTTC
.,.,TRBV7-2,TRBJ1-5,CASSESSNQPQHF,TGTGCCAGCAGCGAGAGTAGCAATCAGCCCCAGCATTTT
.,.,TRBV27,TRBJ2-7,CASRLYRREYEQYF,TGTGCCAGCAGACTCTATCGCAGGGAGTACGAGCAGTACTTC
TRBD2,.,TRBV5-6,TRBJ2-7,CASSSLVSSGYEQYF,TGTGCCAGCAGCTCCCTCGTTAGTAGCGGGTACGAGCAGTACTTC
.,.,TRBV6-5,TRBJ1-3,CASSYSYRGNTIYF,TGTGCCAGCAGTTACTCGTACAGAGGAAACACCATATATTTT
.,.,TRBV3-1/TRBV3-2,TRBJ1-2,CASSPDRNYGYTF,TGTGCCAGCAGCCCCGACAGGAACTATGGCTACACCTTC
TRBD2,.,TRBV5-1,TRBJ2-7,CASSLQSGRAPHEQYF,TGCGCCAGCAGCTTACAGAGCGGGAGGGCCCCCCACGAGCAGTACTTC
TRBD1,.,TRBV18,TRBJ1-5,CASSPLAGTGDRQPQHF,TGTGCCAGCTCACCGCTCGCCGGGACAGGGGACCGACAGCCCCAGCATTTT
.,few,TRBV7-9,TRBJ1-2,CASSNRTRGYGYTF,TGTGCCAGCAGCAATCGAACGCGAGGCTATGGCTACACCTTC
.,few,TRBV10-2,TRBJ1-5,CASSESIRAVNQPQHF,TGCGCCAGCAGTGAGTCGATCCGGGCCGTCAATCAGCCCCAGCATTTT
.,.,TRBV6-5,TRBJ2-2,CASSYSSADTGELFF,TGTGCCAGCAGTTACTCGAGTGCTGACACCGGGGAGCTGTTTTTT
TRBD1,.,TRBV7-2,TRBJ2-7,CASTLQGAAYEQYF,TGTGCCAGCACCCTACAGGGGGCTGCCTACGAGCAGTACTTC
.,.,TRBV11-3,TRBJ1-1,CASSPSRDTEAFF,TGTGCCAGCAGCCCCTCCCGGGACACTGAAGCTTTCTTT
.,.,TRBV6-2/TRBV6-3,TRBJ2-3,CASSYGWGSSADTQYF,TGTGCCAGCAGTTACGGTTGGGGTAGCTCGGCAGATACGCAGTATTTT
.,.,TRBV18,TRBJ2-5,CASSHSGGYQETQYF,TGTGCCAGCTCCCACTCAGGGGGGTACCAAGAGACCCAGTACTTC
.,.,TRBV29-1,TRBJ2-1,CSVGGGNSNEQFF,TGCAGCGTAGGAGGGGGAAATAGCAATGAGCAGTTCTTC
.,.,TRBV7-8,TRBJ1-2,CASSTRGLNGYTF,TGTGCCAGCAGCACACGAGGGTTAAATGGCTACACCTTC
.,.,TRBV7-3,TRBJ1-1,CASSPEGGQGNTEAFF,TGTGCCAGCAGCCCCGAGGGGGGGCAGGGGAACACTGAAGCTTTCTTT
.,.,TRBV3-1/TRBV3-2,TRBJ2-6,CASSQGGAGANVLTF,TGTGCCAGCAGCCAGGGGGGAGCTGGGGCCAACGTCCTGACTTTC
.,once,TRBV4-1,TRBJ1-4,CASSQDGEKLFF,TGCGCCAGCAGCCAAGATGGCGAAAAACTGTTTTTT
.,once,TRBV30,TRBJ2-5,CAWSRDGGLQETQYF,TGTGCCTGGAGTCGAGACGGAGGACTGCAAGAGACCCAGTACTTC
.,few,TRBV6-5,TRBJ1-2,CASTLRHLANYGYTF,TGTGCCAGCACTCTCAGACACCTAGCTAACTATGGCTACACCTTC
.,.,TRBV6-2/TRBV6-3,TRBJ1-2,CASSWIQVGSPASRGYTF,TGTGCCAGCAGTTGGATTCAGGTGGGCTCACCCGCTTCCAGGGGCTACACCTTC
.,.,TRBV7-8,TRBJ1-1,CASSLAPGVGTEAFF,TGTGCCAGCAGCTTAGCGCCCGGGGTGGGCACTGAAGCTTTCTTT
.,.,TRBV11-2,TRBJ1-5,CASSSGLTNQPQHF,TGTGCCAGCAGCTCCGGACTAACCAATCAGCCCCAGCATTTT
.,.,TRBV5-5,TRBJ1-2,CASIPWPQGPRFYGYTF,TGTGCCAGCATCCCATGGCCCCAGGGGCCCCGGTTCTATGGCTACACCTTC
TRBD1,.,TRBV6-5,TRBJ1-2,CASSRTGQLYGYTF,TGTGCCAGCAGTCGTACGGGACAGCTATATGGCTACACCTTC
TRBD1,.,TRBV5-4,TRBJ1-1,CASSSLGTDIGPREAFF,TGTGCCAGCAGCTCCTTAGGGACAGATATTGGCCCCCGTGAAGCTTTCTTT
.,.,TRBV18,TRBJ1-1,CASSPQDRMNTEAFF,TGTGCCAGCTCACCACAAGACCGAATGAACACTGAAGCTTTCTTT
TRBD2,.,TRBV7-2,TRBJ2-2,CASSLNSGLAGGNGELFF,TGTGCCAGCAGCTTAAACTCGGGACTAGCGGGGGGAAACGGGGAGCTGTTTTTT
.,.,TRBV19,TRBJ2-3,CASSYRLGGRADTQYF,TGTGCCAGTAGTTACAGACTAGGGGGTCGTGCAGATACGCAGTATTTT
TRBD2,.,TRBV29-1,TRBJ2-3,CSAPPSGFTDTQYF,TGCAGCGCCCCGCCTAGCGGGTTCACAGATACGCAGTATTTT
TRBD2,.,TRBV4-3,TRBJ2-1,CASSQDRSLAGNNEQFF,TGCGCCAGCAGCCAAGATCGTTCGCTAGCGGGCAACAATGAGCAGTTCTTC
.,.,TRBV4-3,TRBJ1-2,CASSQDALGNGYTF,TGCGCCAGCAGCCAAGATGCACTAGGTAATGGCTACACCTTC
.,.,TRBV18,TRBJ1-2,CASSPDSNYGYTF,TGTGCCAGCTCCCCGGATTCAAACTATGGCTACACCTTC
.,.,TRBV5-1,TRBJ2-3,CASSLAPTDTQYF,TGCGCCAGCAGCTTGGCTCCCACAGATACGCAGTATTTT
.,.,TRBV6-5,TRBJ1-5,CASRGPSALAGPQHF,TGTGCCAGCAGGGGACCTTCGGCACTAGCAGGGCCCCAGCATTTT
TRBD1,.,TRBV7-2,TRBJ2-7,CASSLTGTVSEQYF,TGTGCCAGCAGCTTGACCGGGACAGTCTCCGAGCAGTACTTC
.,.,TRBV30,TRBJ1-1,CAWNKQGTNTEAFF,TGTGCCTGGAATAAGCAGGGGACGAACACTGAAGCTTTCTTT
TRBD1,.,TRBV7-9,TRBJ1-1,CASSPPKSTGLNTEAFF,TGTGCCAGCAGCCCCCCTAAATCGACAGGGTTGAACACTGAAGCTTTCTTT
TRBD1,once,TRBV4-2,TRBJ2-2,CASSQLDRATGELFF,TGTGCCAGCAGCCAATTGGACAGGGCGACCGGGGAGCTGTTTTTT
.,.,TRBV6-5,TRBJ1-1,CASTSRGPAPEAFF,TGTGCCAGCACCTCTAGGGGTCCGGCGCCTGAAGCTTTCTTT
.,.,TRBV7-2,TRBJ1-6,CASSSGYNSPLHF,TGTGCCAGCAGCTCGGGGTATAATTCACCCCTCCACTTT
.,.,TRBV7-2,TRBJ1-4,CASSLVATTNEKLFF,TGTGCCAGCAGCTTAGTTGCCACCACTAATGAAAAACTGTTTTTT
.,.,TRBV14,TRBJ1-1,CASSQVGGGWTEAFF,TGTGCCAGCAGCCAAGTTGGTGGGGGCTGGACTGAAGCTTTCTTT
TRBD2,.,TRBV5-1,TRBJ2-7,CASSPLGLAGIYEQYF,TGCGCCAGCAGCCCACTTGGTCTAGCGGGGATCTACGAGCAGTACTTC
TRBD1,once,TRBV4-2,TRBJ1-5,CASSQGDSLYQPQHF,TGTGCCAGCAGCCAAGGGGACAGCTTGTATCAGCCCCAGCATTTT
TRBD1,.,TRBV6-1,TRBJ1-1,CASSEGTGSYPEAFF,TGTGCCAGCAGTGAAGGGACAGGGAGTTATCCTGAAGCTTTCTTT
.,.,TRBV4-3,TRBJ2-3,CASSMGHTSTDTQYF,TGCGCCAGCAGTATGGGACATACGAGCACAGATACGCAGTATTTT
.,.,TRBV4-3,TRBJ2-6,CASSQRDRYASGANVLTF,TGCGCCAGCAGCCAGAGGGACCGATATGCTTCTGGGGCCAACGTCCTGACTTTC
.,.,TRBV12-3/TRBV12-4,TRBJ1-5,CASSFVGQPQHF,TGTGCCAGCAGTTTTGTGGGCCAGCCCCAGCATTTT